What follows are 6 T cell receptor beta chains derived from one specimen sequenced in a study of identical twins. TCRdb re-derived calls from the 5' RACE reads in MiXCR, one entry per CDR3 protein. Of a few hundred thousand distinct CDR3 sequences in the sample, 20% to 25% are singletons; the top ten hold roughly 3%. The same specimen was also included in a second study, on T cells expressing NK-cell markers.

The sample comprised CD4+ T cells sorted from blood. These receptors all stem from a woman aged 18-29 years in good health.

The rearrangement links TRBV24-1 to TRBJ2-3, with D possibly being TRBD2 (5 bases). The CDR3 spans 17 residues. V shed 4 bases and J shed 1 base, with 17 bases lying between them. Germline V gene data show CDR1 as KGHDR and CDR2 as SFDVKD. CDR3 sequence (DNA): TGTGCCACCAGTGACCCGAGGGAGCTCGTGGGCACAGATACGCAGTATTTT. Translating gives CATSDPRELVGTDTQYF.

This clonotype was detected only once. CDR3 sequence: CASNLGGGFTDTQYF. CDR3 nucleotide sequence: TGTGCCAGCAACCTAGGGGGAGGATTCACAGATACGCAGTATTTT. This rearrangement joins TRBV7-9 to TRBJ2-3; D is perhaps TRBD1 or TRBD2 (6 bases each). V gave up 7 bases and J gave up 2 bases, with 16 bases separating them. This CDR3 has 15 amino acids. Per germline, CDR1 SEHNR and CDR2 FQNEAQ (reference sequence). Using reference TRBV7-9 and TRBJ2-3 for the parts outside the CDR3, the full variable domain is DTGVSQNPRHKITKRGQNVTFRCDPISEHNRLYWYRQTLGQGPEFLTYFQNEAQLEKSRLLSDRFSAERPKGSFSTLEIQRTEQGDSAMYLCASNLGGGFTDTQYFGPGTRLTVL.

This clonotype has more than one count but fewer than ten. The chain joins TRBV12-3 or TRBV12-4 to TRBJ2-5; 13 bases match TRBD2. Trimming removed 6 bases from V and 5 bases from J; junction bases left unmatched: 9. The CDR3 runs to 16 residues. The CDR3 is CASRPRLAGGGETQYF. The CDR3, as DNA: TGTGCCAGCAGACCAAGACTAGCGGGGGGCGGGGAGACCCAGTACTTC.

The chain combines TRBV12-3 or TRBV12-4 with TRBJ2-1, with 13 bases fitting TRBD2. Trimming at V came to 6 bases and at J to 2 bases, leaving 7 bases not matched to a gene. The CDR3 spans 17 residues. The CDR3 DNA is TGTGCCAGCAGCCAAACTAGCGGGAGGGCTACCTACAATGAGCAGTTCTTC. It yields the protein CASSQTSGRATYNEQFF.

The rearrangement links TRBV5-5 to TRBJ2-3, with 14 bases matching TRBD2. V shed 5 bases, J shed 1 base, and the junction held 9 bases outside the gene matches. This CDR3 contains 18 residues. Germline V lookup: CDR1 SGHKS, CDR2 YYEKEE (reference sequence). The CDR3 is CASSLGTSGRGGTDTQYF. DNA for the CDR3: TGTGCCAGCAGTTTAGGGACTAGCGGGAGAGGAGGCACAGATACGCAGTATTTT.

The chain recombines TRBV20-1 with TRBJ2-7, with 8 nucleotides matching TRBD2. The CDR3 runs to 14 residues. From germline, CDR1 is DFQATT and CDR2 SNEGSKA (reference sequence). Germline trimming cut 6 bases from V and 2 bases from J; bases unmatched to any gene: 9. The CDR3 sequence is CSASLAGFAYEQYF. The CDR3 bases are TGCAGTGCGTCCTTAGCGGGGTTCGCCTACGAGCAGTACTTC.